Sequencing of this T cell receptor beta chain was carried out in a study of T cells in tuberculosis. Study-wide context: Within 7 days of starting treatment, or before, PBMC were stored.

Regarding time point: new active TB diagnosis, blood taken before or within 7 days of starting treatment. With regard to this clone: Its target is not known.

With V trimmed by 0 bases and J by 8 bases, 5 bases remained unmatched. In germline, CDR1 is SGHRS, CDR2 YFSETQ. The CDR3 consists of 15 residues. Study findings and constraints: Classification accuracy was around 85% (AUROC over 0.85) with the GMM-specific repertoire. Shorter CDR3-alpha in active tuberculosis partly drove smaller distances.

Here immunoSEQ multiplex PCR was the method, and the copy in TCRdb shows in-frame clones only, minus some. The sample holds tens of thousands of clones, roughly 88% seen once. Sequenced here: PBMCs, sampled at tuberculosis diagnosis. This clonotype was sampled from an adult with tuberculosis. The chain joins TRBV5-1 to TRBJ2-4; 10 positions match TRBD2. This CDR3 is CASSLGSGGAHIQYF. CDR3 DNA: TGCGCCAGCAGCTTGGGGAGCGGGGGGGCCCACATTCAGTACTTC. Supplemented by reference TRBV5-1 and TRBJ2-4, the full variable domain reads KAGVTQTPRYLIKTRGQQVTLSCSPISGHRSVSWYQQTPGQGLQFLFEYFSETQRNKGNFPGRFSGRQFSNSRSEMNVSTLELGDSALYLCASSLGSGGAHIQYFGAGTRLSVL.